This T cell receptor (beta chain) was retrieved from a study of T cell responses to AZD1222 COVID-19 vaccine. Overall study results and limits: Spike regions recognized by vaccine-associated CD4 TCRs spanned the protein, led by 160-218 and 743-854. The study sampled repertoires only after the peak T cell response.

Produced via immunoSEQ multiplex PCR; TCRdb's table is partial and in-frame only. The sample shows 150,000 to 200,000 clones, about 90% of them seen only once. The CDR3 loop spans 17 amino acids. V was cut by 4 bases and J by 7 bases, with 21 bases left in between. CDR1 and CDR2 from the germline V gene are SGHNT and YYREEE (reference sequence). Analysis merged second doses at about 4 or about 12 weeks. About this clone: Antigen unknown.

The input for sequencing was peripheral blood, taken 28 days after the second AZD1222 dose. The V call is TRBV5-4, the J call TRBJ1-6, with no clear D. This sequence was found in an adult who received the AZD1222 COVID-19 vaccine. The CDR3 is CASSPSLGDSGNSPLHF. The CDR3 DNA reads as TGTGCCAGCAGCCCGTCCTTGGGCGATTCAGGCAATTCACCCCTCCACTTT.